The rows below give T cell receptor beta chains drawn from one sample of a study of cytomegalovirus exposure and HLA in healthy donors. Clones were sequenced by immunoSEQ multiplex PCR, and TCRdb holds only the in-frame ones, with some missing. The data hold under 200,000 clones, with about 90% observed a single time. Specimen: PBMCs. These receptors were taken from a man younger than 35 in good health and CMV-seropositive. Each CDR3 is given with its conserved first and last residue. Fields, in order: clone size, J gene, D gene, V gene, CDR3 protein, CDR3 DNA. A D gene is named only where the DNA matches it firmly. Clone size, where shown, is once, few, many, or a class for clones that have expanded.

clone_size: -
j_call: TRBJ2-2
d_call: -
v_call: TRBV11-2
cdr3_aa: CASSLATGELFF
cdr3_nt: TGTGCCAGCAGCTTAGCTACCGGGGAGCTGTTTTTT

clone_size: -
j_call: TRBJ2-1
d_call: -
v_call: TRBV9
cdr3_aa: CASSGATSIGEQFF
cdr3_nt: TGTGCCAGCAGCGGGGCTACTAGTATCGGTGAGCAGTTCTTC

clone_size: -
j_call: TRBJ1-2
d_call: -
v_call: TRBV30
cdr3_aa: CAWSVLYGYTF
cdr3_nt: TGTGCCTGGAGTGTACTCTATGGCTACACCTTC

clone_size: -
j_call: TRBJ2-7
d_call: -
v_call: TRBV6-5
cdr3_aa: CASSPRVADPYEQYF
cdr3_nt: TGTGCCAGCAGCCCTAGGGTAGCGGACCCCTACGAGCAGTACTTC

clone_size: -
j_call: TRBJ1-5
d_call: -
v_call: TRBV6-1
cdr3_aa: CASKIDSHQPQHF
cdr3_nt: TGTGCCAGCAAAATCGACAGCCATCAGCCCCAGCATTTT

clone_size: -
j_call: TRBJ2-5
d_call: TRBD2
v_call: TRBV7-2
cdr3_aa: CASSPARGRQETQYF
cdr3_nt: TGTGCCAGCAGCCCCGCCCGCGGGAGACAAGAGACCCAGTACTTC

clone_size: -
j_call: TRBJ1-1
d_call: -
v_call: TRBV19
cdr3_aa: CASKFWGGSGTEAFF
cdr3_nt: TGTGCCAGTAAATTCTGGGGGGGAAGCGGGACTGAAGCTTTCTTT

clone_size: -
j_call: TRBJ1-5
d_call: -
v_call: TRBV6-5
cdr3_aa: CASSYDGYSNQPQHF
cdr3_nt: TGTGCCAGCAGTTACGACGGGTATAGCAATCAGCCCCAGCATTTT

clone_size: -
j_call: TRBJ2-7
d_call: TRBD1
v_call: TRBV5-1
cdr3_aa: CASSPDRGRPEQYF
cdr3_nt: TGCGCCAGCAGCCCGGACAGGGGGCGCCCCGAGCAGTACTTC

clone_size: -
j_call: TRBJ2-3
d_call: TRBD1
v_call: TRBV5-4
cdr3_aa: CASSSPGRGPTDTQYF
cdr3_nt: TGTGCCAGCAGCTCCCCTGGCAGGGGGCCCACAGATACGCAGTATTTT

clone_size: -
j_call: TRBJ2-3
d_call: TRBD2
v_call: TRBV6-6
cdr3_aa: CASSVTSGSSTDTQYF
cdr3_nt: TGTGCCAGCAGTGTCACTAGCGGCTCTAGCACAGATACGCAGTATTTT

clone_size: -
j_call: TRBJ1-1
d_call: TRBD1
v_call: TRBV10-3
cdr3_aa: CAISGDQNRGTTEAFF
cdr3_nt: TGTGCCATCAGTGGGGACCAAAACAGGGGGACCACTGAAGCTTTCTTT

clone_size: -
j_call: TRBJ1-5
d_call: -
v_call: TRBV19
cdr3_aa: CASRAGTTSNQPQHF
cdr3_nt: TGTGCCAGTAGGGCCGGGACAACTAGCAATCAGCCCCAGCATTTT

clone_size: -
j_call: TRBJ1-2
d_call: TRBD1
v_call: TRBV6-5
cdr3_aa: CASRDRDGYTF
cdr3_nt: TGTGCCAGCCGGGACAGGGATGGCTACACCTTC

clone_size: -
j_call: TRBJ2-5
d_call: -
v_call: TRBV5-1
cdr3_aa: CASSPQGSGGNSKTQYF
cdr3_nt: TGCGCCAGCAGCCCCCAAGGAAGTGGGGGGAACTCAAAGACCCAGTACTTC

clone_size: -
j_call: TRBJ2-7
d_call: -
v_call: TRBV4-1
cdr3_aa: CASSQVRTPSYEQYF
cdr3_nt: TGCGCCAGCAGCCAAGTAAGGACACCGTCCTACGAGCAGTACTTC

clone_size: -
j_call: TRBJ1-1
d_call: TRBD1
v_call: TRBV28
cdr3_aa: CASSYRDRYEAFF
cdr3_nt: TGTGCCAGCAGTTACCGGGACAGGTATGAAGCTTTCTTT

clone_size: -
j_call: TRBJ2-5
d_call: TRBD2
v_call: TRBV12-5
cdr3_aa: CASGSSGTSGRWGGETQYF
cdr3_nt: TGTGCTAGTGGTTCTTCCGGGACTAGCGGGAGATGGGGCGGAGAGACCCAGTACTTC

clone_size: once
j_call: TRBJ2-5
d_call: TRBD1
v_call: TRBV19
cdr3_aa: CASSGQVQETQYF
cdr3_nt: TGTGCCAGTAGCGGACAGGTACAAGAGACCCAGTACTTC

clone_size: -
j_call: TRBJ2-1
d_call: TRBD2
v_call: TRBV4-1
cdr3_aa: CASSQALAGVPYNEQFF
cdr3_nt: TGCGCCAGCAGCCAAGCACTAGCGGGAGTCCCCTACAATGAGCAGTTCTTC

clone_size: -
j_call: TRBJ1-4
d_call: -
v_call: TRBV7-9
cdr3_aa: CASSLTELNEKLFF
cdr3_nt: TGTGCCAGCAGCCTTACTGAACTTAATGAAAAACTGTTTTTT

clone_size: few
j_call: TRBJ2-2
d_call: TRBD2
v_call: TRBV9
cdr3_aa: CASSPELAGRTGELFF
cdr3_nt: TGTGCCAGCAGCCCTGAACTAGCGGGAAGGACCGGGGAGCTGTTTTTT

clone_size: -
j_call: TRBJ2-7
d_call: -
v_call: TRBV11-3
cdr3_aa: CASSFGVYEQYF
cdr3_nt: TGTGCCAGCAGCTTCGGGGTCTACGAGCAGTACTTC

clone_size: -
j_call: TRBJ2-7
d_call: -
v_call: TRBV19
cdr3_aa: CASSIDGELRSYEQYF
cdr3_nt: TGTGCCAGTAGTATAGATGGGGAGCTAAGGTCCTACGAGCAGTACTTC

clone_size: once
j_call: TRBJ2-5
d_call: -
v_call: TRBV7-9
cdr3_aa: CASSLAGGVETQYF
cdr3_nt: TGTGCCAGCAGCTTAGCAGGCGGGGTGGAGACCCAGTACTTC

clone_size: -
j_call: TRBJ2-5
d_call: -
v_call: TRBV27
cdr3_aa: CASSQGARYQETQYF
cdr3_nt: TGTGCCAGCAGTCAAGGGGCGAGGTACCAAGAGACCCAGTACTTC

clone_size: once
j_call: TRBJ1-4
d_call: TRBD1
v_call: TRBV2
cdr3_aa: CASSQDRVFDEKLFF
cdr3_nt: TGTGCCAGCAGTCAGGACAGGGTTTTTGATGAAAAACTGTTTTTT

clone_size: -
j_call: TRBJ2-3
d_call: TRBD2
v_call: TRBV9
cdr3_aa: CASSVGLAGTDTQYF
cdr3_nt: TGTGCCAGCAGCGTGGGACTAGCGGGGACAGATACGCAGTATTTT

clone_size: -
j_call: TRBJ2-7
d_call: -
v_call: TRBV5-4
cdr3_aa: CASSLGGYEQYF
cdr3_nt: TGTGCCAGCAGCTTGGGAGGGTACGAGCAGTACTTC

clone_size: -
j_call: TRBJ1-1
d_call: -
v_call: TRBV4-1
cdr3_aa: CASSLIQGVDTEAFF
cdr3_nt: TGCGCCAGCAGCCTAATACAGGGCGTCGACACTGAAGCTTTCTTT

clone_size: -
j_call: TRBJ2-3
d_call: TRBD2
v_call: TRBV11-2
cdr3_aa: CASSPTRGSGRRTDTQYF
cdr3_nt: TGTGCCAGCAGCCCAACTCGTGGCAGCGGGAGGCGCACAGATACGCAGTATTTT

clone_size: -
j_call: TRBJ1-1
d_call: -
v_call: TRBV5-1
cdr3_aa: CATKIQGNTEAFF
cdr3_nt: TGCGCCACAAAGATACAGGGGAACACTGAAGCTTTCTTT

clone_size: -
j_call: TRBJ2-1
d_call: TRBD2
v_call: TRBV7-9
cdr3_aa: CASSTGTSPNEQFF
cdr3_nt: TGTGCCAGCAGCACCGGGACTAGTCCCAATGAGCAGTTCTTC

clone_size: -
j_call: TRBJ2-7
d_call: -
v_call: TRBV29-1
cdr3_aa: CSVVPGSSYEQYF
cdr3_nt: TGCAGCGTTGTACCTGGGAGCTCCTACGAGCAGTACTTC

clone_size: -
j_call: TRBJ2-1
d_call: -
v_call: TRBV25-1
cdr3_aa: CASSAGWSSYNEQFF
cdr3_nt: TGTGCCAGCAGTGCAGGGTGGAGCTCCTACAATGAGCAGTTCTTC

clone_size: -
j_call: TRBJ2-7
d_call: TRBD2
v_call: TRBV4-1
cdr3_aa: CASSQEAGRLYEQYF
cdr3_nt: TGCGCCAGCAGCCAAGAAGCGGGAAGATTGTACGAGCAGTACTTC

clone_size: few
j_call: TRBJ1-3
d_call: -
v_call: TRBV29-1
cdr3_aa: CSVVWQATGNTIYF
cdr3_nt: TGCAGCGTTGTTTGGCAGGCTACGGGAAACACCATATATTTT

clone_size: -
j_call: TRBJ2-1
d_call: -
v_call: TRBV6-6
cdr3_aa: CASSQDNEQFF
cdr3_nt: TGTGCCAGCAGTCAGGACAATGAGCAGTTCTTC

clone_size: -
j_call: TRBJ2-7
d_call: TRBD1
v_call: TRBV28
cdr3_aa: CASSTNRGLSHEQYF
cdr3_nt: TGTGCCAGCAGTACCAACAGGGGGCTCAGCCACGAGCAGTACTTC

clone_size: -
j_call: TRBJ2-7
d_call: -
v_call: TRBV10-1
cdr3_aa: CASSESSGSEQYF
cdr3_nt: TGCGCCAGCAGTGAGTCGTCAGGGTCCGAGCAGTACTTC

clone_size: -
j_call: TRBJ2-7
d_call: TRBD1
v_call: TRBV27
cdr3_aa: CASSLSLGQGTYEQYF
cdr3_nt: TGTGCCAGCAGTTTATCGCTCGGACAGGGGACCTACGAGCAGTACTTC

clone_size: -
j_call: TRBJ1-5
d_call: -
v_call: TRBV4-1
cdr3_aa: CASSPTGTVVSNQPQHF
cdr3_nt: TGCGCCAGCAGCCCGACGGGGACTGTCGTTAGCAATCAGCCCCAGCATTTT

clone_size: -
j_call: TRBJ2-7
d_call: -
v_call: TRBV28
cdr3_aa: CASSLAGSSYEQYF
cdr3_nt: TGTGCCAGCAGTTTAGCGGGGTCTTCCTACGAGCAGTACTTC

clone_size: few
j_call: TRBJ1-1
d_call: -
v_call: TRBV30
cdr3_aa: CAWTPGLNTEAFF
cdr3_nt: TGTGCCTGGACCCCAGGGTTGAACACTGAAGCTTTCTTT

clone_size: -
j_call: TRBJ2-4
d_call: -
v_call: TRBV10-1
cdr3_aa: CASSLEQIAKNIQYF
cdr3_nt: TGCGCCAGCAGTCTAGAGCAAATAGCCAAAAACATTCAGTACTTC

clone_size: -
j_call: TRBJ2-5
d_call: TRBD1
v_call: TRBV7-8
cdr3_aa: CASSLGTGGLQETQYF
cdr3_nt: TGTGCCAGCAGCCTAGGGACAGGGGGCCTCCAAGAGACCCAGTACTTC

clone_size: -
j_call: TRBJ2-1
d_call: -
v_call: TRBV7-9
cdr3_aa: CASSSGVEQFF
cdr3_nt: TGTGCCAGCAGCTCGGGAGTTGAGCAGTTCTTC

clone_size: -
j_call: TRBJ2-7
d_call: TRBD2
v_call: TRBV4-1
cdr3_aa: CASSPHLTSGSYEQYF
cdr3_nt: TGCGCCAGCAGCCCTCACCTGACTAGCGGGAGTTACGAGCAGTACTTC

clone_size: -
j_call: TRBJ2-3
d_call: -
v_call: TRBV6-5
cdr3_aa: CASSATGRDTQYF
cdr3_nt: TGTGCCAGCAGTGCAACAGGGAGAGATACGCAGTATTTT

clone_size: -
j_call: TRBJ2-5
d_call: -
v_call: TRBV13
cdr3_aa: CASSFTAQETQYF
cdr3_nt: TGTGCCAGCAGCTTTACAGCCCAAGAGACCCAGTACTTC

clone_size: -
j_call: TRBJ1-3
d_call: -
v_call: TRBV7-2
cdr3_aa: CASSFGVDTIYF
cdr3_nt: TGTGCCAGCAGCTTCGGGGTTGACACCATATATTTT